This TCR beta chain is from a study of post-analysis software for immune sequencing data. Whole-study findings and limits: A few TRBV segments, TRBV5-6, TRBV5-1 and TRBV20-1 among them, were found more frequent in patients than controls. Among multiple sclerosis patients, normalized Chao1 diversity was significantly below that of controls. Samples sharing a preparation batch grouped tightly together when assessed by F measure.

Prepared libraries of TCR beta cDNA carried unique molecular identifiers. TCRdb processed the PCR reads anew with MiXCR; each CDR3 protein has one entry. The table shows hundreds of thousands of distinct CDR3 sequences, with roughly 46% occurring only once. The CDR3 runs 15 residues. Germline assignment: CDR1 SSHAT and CDR2 FNYEAQ (reference sequence). As for this clonotype: Its matching antigen is unknown. The junction differs from germline at one of its ends, possibly a read error.

The V and J genes are TRBV7-7 and TRBJ2-5; D is undetermined. This TCR was recovered from a girl aged 5-17 years with multiple sclerosis. The sequencing input was blood. The CDR3 region has the DNA TGTGCTAGCAGCTTAGACCCTTCGGGCATGGAGACCCAGTACTTC. Amino acids: CASSLDPSGMETQYF.